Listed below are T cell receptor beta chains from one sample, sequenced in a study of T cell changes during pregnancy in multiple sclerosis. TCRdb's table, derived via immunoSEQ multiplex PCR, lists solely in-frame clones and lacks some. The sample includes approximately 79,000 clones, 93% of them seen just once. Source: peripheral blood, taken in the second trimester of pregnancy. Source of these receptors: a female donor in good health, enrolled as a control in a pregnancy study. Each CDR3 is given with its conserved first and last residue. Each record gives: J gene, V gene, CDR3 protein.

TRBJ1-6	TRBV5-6	CASSGTENSPLHF
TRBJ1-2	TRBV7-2	CASSLVVQGQYGYTF
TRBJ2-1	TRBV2	CASTPARPYNEQFF
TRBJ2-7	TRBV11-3	CASSTRTGSHEQYF
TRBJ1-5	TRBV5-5	CASSPTGSRDQPQHF
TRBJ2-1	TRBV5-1	CASSLASAEQFF
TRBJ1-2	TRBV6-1	CASSIRDIMF
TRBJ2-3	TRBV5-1	CASSFQSGGAGSTDTQYF
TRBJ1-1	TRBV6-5	CASSYSLGGTEAFF
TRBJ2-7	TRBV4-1	CASSQRQGSYEQYF
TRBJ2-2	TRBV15	CATSRDLAGELFF
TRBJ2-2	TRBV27	CASSSSGGAYTGELFF
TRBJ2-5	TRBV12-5	CASGFGGGHQETQYF
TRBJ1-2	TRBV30	CAWSEDRGGSYTF
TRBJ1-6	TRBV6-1	CASSEPGRGGSPLHF
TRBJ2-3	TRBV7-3	CASSPSGTGMDTQYF
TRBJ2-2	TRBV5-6	CASSIRTGVNGELFF
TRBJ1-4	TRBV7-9	CASSLGTAERKLFF
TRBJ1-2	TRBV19	CASSATRSNYGYTF
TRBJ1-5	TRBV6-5	CASRAEGGGGQPQHF
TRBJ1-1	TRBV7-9	CASSLQGAIKAFF
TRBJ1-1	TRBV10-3	CAISTTPVMNTEAFF
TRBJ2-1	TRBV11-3	CASSRLAGGHNEQFF
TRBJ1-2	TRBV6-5	CASSLSVANYGYTF
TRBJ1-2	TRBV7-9	CASSTGHPGANYGYTF
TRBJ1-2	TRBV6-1	CASSEVGDTVEGYTF
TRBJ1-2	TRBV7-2	CASSLPDRGPFGYTF
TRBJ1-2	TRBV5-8	CASSPQDRDGYGYTF
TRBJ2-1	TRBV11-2	CASSYAGGPYNEQFF
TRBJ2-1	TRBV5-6	CASSWAGGNEQFF
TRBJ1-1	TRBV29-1	CSVEQGPEAFF
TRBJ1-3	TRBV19	CASSAQTGGYTIYF
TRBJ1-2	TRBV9	CASSVAGQPYGYTF
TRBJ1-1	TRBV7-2	CASSSGTGWNTEAFF
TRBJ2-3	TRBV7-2	CASSTNYGQGPYF
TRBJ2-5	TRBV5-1	CASSLAGLAGAQETQYF